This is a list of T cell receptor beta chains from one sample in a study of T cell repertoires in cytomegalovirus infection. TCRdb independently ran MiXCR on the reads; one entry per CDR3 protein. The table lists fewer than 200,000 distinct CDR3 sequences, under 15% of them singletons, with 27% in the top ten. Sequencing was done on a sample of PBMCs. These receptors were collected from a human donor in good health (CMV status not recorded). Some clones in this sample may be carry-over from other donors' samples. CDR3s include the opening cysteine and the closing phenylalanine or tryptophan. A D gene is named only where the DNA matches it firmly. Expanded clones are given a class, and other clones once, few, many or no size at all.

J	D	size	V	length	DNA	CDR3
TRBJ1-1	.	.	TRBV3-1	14	TGTGCCAGCAGTTTCAACCGGGGGCCCACTGAAGCTTTCTTT	CASSFNRGPTEAFF
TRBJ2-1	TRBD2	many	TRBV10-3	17	TGTGCCATCAGTGAGCGGGGACTAGCGGGGTCTTACAATGAGCAGTTCTTC	CAISERGLAGSYNEQFF
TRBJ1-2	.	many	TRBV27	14	TGTGCCAGCAGTCCTCCGGGGCCACGCGATGGCTACACCTTC	CASSPPGPRDGYTF
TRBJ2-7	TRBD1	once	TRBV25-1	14	TGTGCCAGCAGTGATGCTAGGACAGGGGACGAGCAGTACTTC	CASSDARTGDEQYF
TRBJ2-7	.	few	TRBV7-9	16	TGTGCCAGCAGCTTAAGACCCGGGACCGTCTCCTACGAGCAGTACTTC	CASSLRPGTVSYEQYF
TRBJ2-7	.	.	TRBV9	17	TGTGCCAGCAGCGTAGATACGGGCTGGGACATCTCCTACGAGCAGTACTTC	CASSVDTGWDISYEQYF
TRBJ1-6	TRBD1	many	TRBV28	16	TGTGCCAGCAGTGTCCTCGTGGGACAGATTAATTCACCCCTCCACTTT	CASSVLVGQINSPLHF
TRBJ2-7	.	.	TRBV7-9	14	TGTGCCAGCAGCTTATGGGGGCTCATACGAGAGCAGTACTTC	CASSLWGLIREQYF
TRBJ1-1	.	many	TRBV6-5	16	TGTGCCAGCAGTTACACCCCTCCGGGGGGCGCGGGTGAAGCTTTCTTT	CASSYTPPGGAGEAFF
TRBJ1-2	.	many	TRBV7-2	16	TGTGCCAGCAGCCGTTCTTGGGGAGGCGCCTTATATGGCTACACCTTC	CASSRSWGGALYGYTF
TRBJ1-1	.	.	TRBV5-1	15	TGCGCCAGCAGCTCGAACAGGGTTTCCAACACTGAAGCTTTCTTT	CASSSNRVSNTEAFF
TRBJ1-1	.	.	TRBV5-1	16	TGCGCCAGCAGCTTTGGTGTAGGGGGGTCGAACACTGAAGCTTTCTTT	CASSFGVGGSNTEAFF
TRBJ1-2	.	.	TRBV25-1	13	TGTGCCAGCAGTCACACAGGGAACTATGGCTACACCTTC	CASSHTGNYGYTF
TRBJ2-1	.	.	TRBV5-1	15	TGCGCCAGCAGCCGACTGCCAAGCTCCTACAATGAGCAGTTCTTC	CASSRLPSSYNEQFF
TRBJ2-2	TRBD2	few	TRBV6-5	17	TGTGCCAGCAGTAAGACGTGGAGCGGGAACGTAGCCGGGGAGCTGTTTTTT	CASSKTWSGNVAGELFF
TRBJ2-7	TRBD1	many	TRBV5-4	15	TGTGCCAGCACCACAGACCCCAACAGGGGGATGGAGCAGTACTTC	CASTTDPNRGMEQYF
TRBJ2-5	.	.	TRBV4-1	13	TGCGCCAGCAGCCCATACGACGCGGAGACCCAGTACTTC	CASSPYDAETQYF
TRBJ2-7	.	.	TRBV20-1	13	TGCAGTGCCTCTGACCCAGGGACCTACGAGCAGTACTTC	CSASDPGTYEQYF
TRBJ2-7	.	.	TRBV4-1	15	TGCGCCAGCAGCCAAGTTCAACAGGGCCCCTACGAGCAGTACTTC	CASSQVQQGPYEQYF
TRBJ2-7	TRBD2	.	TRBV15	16	TGTGCCACCAGCAGATCCCGGGGGGGGATCGCCGACGAGCAGTACTTC	CATSRSRGGIADEQYF
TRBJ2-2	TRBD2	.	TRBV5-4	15	TGTGCCAGCAGCGCCCGACTAGCGGGACCCGGGGAGCTGTTTTTT	CASSARLAGPGELFF
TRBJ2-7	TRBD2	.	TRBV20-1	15	TGCAGTGCTAACTCCTGGACTAGCGGAGGCTACGAGCAGTACTTC	CSANSWTSGGYEQYF
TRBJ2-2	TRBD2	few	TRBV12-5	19	TGTGCTAGTGGTTCCCTCTGGCTAGCGGGGGCTTCGGACACCGGGGAGCTGTTTTTT	CASGSLWLAGASDTGELFF
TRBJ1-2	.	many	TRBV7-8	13	TGTGCCAGCAGCTCATCCGGCTTTTATGGCTACACCTTC	CASSSSGFYGYTF
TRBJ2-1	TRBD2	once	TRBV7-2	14	TGTGCCACGGGGGTTTTAGCGGGTTACAATGAGCAGTTCTTC	CATGVLAGYNEQFF
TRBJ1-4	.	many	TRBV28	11	TGTGCCAGCAGCCCCAATGAAAAACTGTTTTTT	CASSPNEKLFF
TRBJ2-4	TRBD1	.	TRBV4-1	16	TGCGCCAGCAGCCCCCGGGACAGGGTAGGCAAAAACATTCAGTACTTC	CASSPRDRVGKNIQYF
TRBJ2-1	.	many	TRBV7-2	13	TGTGCCAGCAGCTCGCCGGAGTCCCATGAGCAGTTCTTC	CASSSPESHEQFF
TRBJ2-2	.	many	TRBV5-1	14	TGCGCCAGCAGCTTGACCACGAACACCGGGGAGCTGTTTTTT	CASSLTTNTGELFF
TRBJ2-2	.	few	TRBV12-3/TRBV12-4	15	TGTGCCAGCAGCCTCCCCCGGGGGAACACCGGGGAGCTGTTTTTT	CASSLPRGNTGELFF
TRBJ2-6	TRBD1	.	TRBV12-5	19	TGTGCTAGTGGTTTGGCGTCCGGGACAGGGCGGTCTGGGGCCAACGTCCTGACTTTC	CASGLASGTGRSGANVLTF
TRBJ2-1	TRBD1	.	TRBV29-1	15	TGCAGCGTTCCCTCGACAGGGGGCGTATACAATGAGCAGTTCTTC	CSVPSTGGVYNEQFF
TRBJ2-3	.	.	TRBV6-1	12	TGTGCCAGCGAGAAGGTCACAGATACGCAGTATTTT	CASEKVTDTQYF
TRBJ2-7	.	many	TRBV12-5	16	TGTGCTAGTGGTTTGGTCCTGGGCGGGACGAACTACGAGCAGTACTTC	CASGLVLGGTNYEQYF
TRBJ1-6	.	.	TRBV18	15	TGTGCCAGCTCACGGGGGGGGGCCTCCCGGAGTCCCCTCCACTTT	CASSRGGASRSPLHF
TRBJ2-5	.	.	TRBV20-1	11	TGCAGTGCTAGGACACAAGAGACCCAGTACTTC	CSARTQETQYF
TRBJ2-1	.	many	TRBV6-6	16	TGTGCCAGCAGTTACCAAAGCGGGCTCGGGTACAATGAGCAGTTCTTC	CASSYQSGLGYNEQFF
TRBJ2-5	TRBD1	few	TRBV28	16	TGTGCCAGCACCCTAGGGGTGGGACAGGGCTTGGAGACCCAGTACTTC	CASTLGVGQGLETQYF
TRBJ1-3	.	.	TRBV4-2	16	TGTGCCAGCAGCCAAGATGGGCTCAGCTCTGGAAACACCATATATTTT	CASSQDGLSSGNTIYF
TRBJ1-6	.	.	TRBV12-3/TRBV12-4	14	TGTGCCAGCAGTTTCGGGGGGCGCGGATCACCCCTCCACTTT	CASSFGGRGSPLHF
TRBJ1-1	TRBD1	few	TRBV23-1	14	TGCGCCAGCAGTCAGGACAGGGGGCACACTGAAGCTTTCTTT	CASSQDRGHTEAFF
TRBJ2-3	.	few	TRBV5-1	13	TGCGCCAGCAGCTTGATCACCACAGATACGCAGTATTTT	CASSLITTDTQYF
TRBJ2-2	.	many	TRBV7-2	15	TGTGCCAGCAGTCCCAGGGGCGCGAACACCGGGGAGCTGTTTTTT	CASSPRGANTGELFF
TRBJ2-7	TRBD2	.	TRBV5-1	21	TGCGCCAGCAGCTTGGCTCACCACCTAGCGGGGGGGACAAAGACTACGAATGCGCAGTACTTC	CASSLAHHLAGGTKTTNAQYF
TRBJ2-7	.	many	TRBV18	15	TGTGCCAGCTCACCCCTCGGTAGCGGTTTCAACGAGCAGTACTTC	CASSPLGSGFNEQYF
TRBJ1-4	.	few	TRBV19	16	TGTGCCAGTAGTGGGCGGTGGACCCCCCGGGAGGAAAAACTGTTTTTT	CASSGRWTPREEKLFF
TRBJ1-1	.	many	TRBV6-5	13	TGTGCCAGCAGTTACTTTTGGGGCGCTGAAGCTTTCTTT	CASSYFWGAEAFF
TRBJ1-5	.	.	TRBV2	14	TGTGCCAGCAGTGACAGGGGAGGCGATCAGCCCCAGCATTTT	CASSDRGGDQPQHF
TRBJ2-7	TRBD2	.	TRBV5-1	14	TGCGCCAGCAGCTCCGGGGGACTAGCTTACGAGCAGTACTTC	CASSSGGLAYEQYF
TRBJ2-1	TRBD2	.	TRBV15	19	TGTGCCACCAGCACCTCGGGACTAGCGGGAGAGATTTCCTACAATGAGCAGTTCTTC	CATSTSGLAGEISYNEQFF
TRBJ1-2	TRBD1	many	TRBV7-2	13	TGTGCCAGCAGCGCGACAGGGGGTTGGGGCTACACCTTC	CASSATGGWGYTF
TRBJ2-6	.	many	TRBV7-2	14	TGTGCCAGCAAATTACTCTCCGGGGCCAACGTCCTGACTTTC	CASKLLSGANVLTF
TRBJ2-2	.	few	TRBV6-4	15	TGTGCCAGCAGTGAAACCCACCTTAACACCGGGGAGCTGTTTTTT	CASSETHLNTGELFF
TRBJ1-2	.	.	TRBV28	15	TGTGCCAGCAGTTTATCGGGGGCCCAAGCCTATGGCTACACCTTC	CASSLSGAQAYGYTF
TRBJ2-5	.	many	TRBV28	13	TGTGCCAGCAGTTTTGGGGTTCCGGGGACCCAGTACTTC	CASSFGVPGTQYF
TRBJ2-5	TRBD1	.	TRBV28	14	TGTGCCAGCAGTTTATTACAGGGGTTCGAGACCCAGTACTTC	CASSLLQGFETQYF
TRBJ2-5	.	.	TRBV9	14	TGTGCCAGCAGCGTCGGCCAGGGTGTAGAGACCCAGTACTTC	CASSVGQGVETQYF